Below, 26 T cell receptor beta chains from the same sample are listed, as sequenced in a study of T-cell reconstitution after alpha-beta-depleted transplantation in children. The TCRbeta library incorporated unique molecular identifiers. TCRdb redid the calling of the PCR reads with MiXCR, one entry per CDR3 protein. This sample carries around 530,000 distinct CDR3 sequences, less than 35% of them seen once, and the ten largest clones take 2% to 3%. The source was PBMCs from the stem cell graft donor, collected from the stem cell graft. The receptors were sampled from a human donor who donated a stem cell graft to a child with aplastic anemia.

The chain joins TRBV27 to TRBJ2-3; D possibly corresponds to TRBD2 (6 bases). Trimming removed 8 bases from V and 2 bases from J, with 26 bases in between. This CDR3 has 18 residues. From germline, CDR1 is MNHEY and CDR2 SMNVEV (reference sequence). CDR3 amino acids: CASRVTKGVAGLTDTQYF. As DNA, the CDR3 is TGTGCCAGCCGTGTGACAAAGGGTGTGGCGGGGCTCACAGATACGCAGTATTTT.

The rearrangement links TRBV18 to TRBJ2-7; 7 bases are a match to TRBD1. V shed 1 base, J shed 2 bases, and the junction held 8 bases outside the gene matches. The CDR3 spans 16 residues. The germline CDR1 and CDR2 sequences are KGHSH and LQKENI. The CDR3 coding sequence is TGTGCCAGCTCACCACGGGCGTTGGGGACAGCCTACGAGCAGTACTTC. Its translation: CASSPRALGTAYEQYF. Full variable domain (outside the CDR3, taken from reference TRBV18 and TRBJ2-7): NAGVMQNPRHLVRRRGQEARLRCSPMKGHSHVYWYRQLPEEGLKFMVYLQKENIIDESGMPKERFSAEFPKEGPSILRIQQVVRGDSAAYFCASSPRALGTAYEQYFGPGTRLTVT.

This clonotype was counted only a few times. J is TRBJ2-7 and V is TRBV6-5, with TRBD1 matching over 8 bases. The CDR3 covers 14 residues. J lost 4 bases, V lost 2 bases, and 4 bases had no gene match. The germline CDR1 and CDR2 sequences are MNHEY and SVGAGI. The DNA for the CDR3 is TGTGCCAGCAGTTACACGGGACAGGCTTACGAGCAGTACTTC. It codes for CASSYTGQAYEQYF.

The chain recombines TRBV20-1 with TRBJ2-2; 12 bases agree with TRBD1. Looked up from germline, CDR1 is DFQATT and CDR2 is SNEGSKA (reference sequence). Losses at the gene ends were 1 base for V and 5 bases for J; bases not matched to a gene: 2. The CDR3 runs 15 residues. As DNA, the CDR3 is TGCAGTGCTAGAGGGGACAGGGGGCGTACCGGGGAGCTGTTTTTT. It is translated as CSARGDRGRTGELFF.

The CDR3: CASSLDQGNTIYF. The DNA for the CDR3 is TGTGCCAGCAGCTTAGACCAGGGAAACACCATATATTTT. This chain uses TRBV11-3 with TRBJ1-3, with no clear D. This CDR3 region has 13 residues. CDR1 is SGHNT, CDR2 YENEEA, per germline. The ends were cut back, 0 bases at V and 4 bases at J, with 4 bases in the middle.

This clonotype was seen more than once but under ten times. The chain employs TRBV7-2 and TRBJ2-5, with 7 bases matching TRBD2. CDR3 length equals 17 residues. CDR1 and CDR2 (germline): SGHTA, FQGNSA. J gave up 7 bases and V 4 bases, and 18 bases lay outside the gene matches. CDR3 protein: CASSSSPTSALKGTQYF. CDR3 nucleotide sequence: TGTGCCAGCAGCTCCTCGCCCACTAGCGCACTAAAGGGGACCCAGTACTTC.

In its sample, this clonotype was seen a few times. This sequence joins TRBV7-2 and TRBJ1-2, with unresolved D. V gave up 2 bases and J gave up 8 bases, with 9 bases separating them. CDR1 and CDR2 (germline): SGHTA, FQGNSA. The CDR3 length is 12 residues. The CDR3 region is CASSLMARGYTF. The CDR3 nucleotides are TGTGCCAGCAGCTTAATGGCTCGGGGCTACACCTTC.

J is TRBJ2-6 and V is TRBV6-4; 8 nucleotides agree with TRBD1. The V segment lost 8 bases and the J segment 2 bases; nucleotides outside the gene matches: 5. The CDR3 runs 15 residues. Germline CDR1 MRHNA, CDR2 SNTAGT. Written as DNA, the CDR3 is TGTGCCAGCGCCAAACAGGGGGCTGGGGCCAACGTCCTGACTTTC. Translated: CASAKQGAGANVLTF.

This sequence joins TRBV7-2 and TRBJ2-3; D not certain. Trimming removed 4 bases from V and 1 base from J, with 12 bases in between. CDR1 and CDR2 from the germline V gene are SGHTA and FQGNSA. The CDR3 has 15 amino acids. CDR3 protein: CASSSALWGTDTQYF. CDR3 coding DNA: TGTGCCAGCAGCTCCGCCTTGTGGGGCACAGATACGCAGTATTTT.

The sample holds a few counts of this clonotype. V is TRBV29-1 and J is TRBJ1-6, with D unclear. The CDR3 contains 13 residues. Germline V gives CDR1 SQVTM, CDR2 ANQGSEA. The V and J ends lost 3 bases and 10 bases respectively, with 13 bases between them. The CDR3 reads CSVEIGLGSPLHF. The CDR3, as DNA: TGCAGCGTTGAGATCGGGTTGGGGTCACCCCTCCACTTT.

The chain is built from TRBV7-2 and TRBJ2-7; D may match TRBD1 or TRBD2 (5 bases each). Between the trimmed V and J ends, which lost 1 base and 0 bases, there was a span of 7 bases. The CDR3 totals 14 residues. Per the germline V gene, CDR1 is SGHTA and CDR2 is FQGNSA. CDR3: CASSLVGTSYEQYF. Written as DNA, the CDR3 is TGTGCCAGCAGCTTAGTTGGGACCTCCTACGAGCAGTACTTC.

The V call is TRBV3-1, the J call TRBJ2-3; D is uncertain. The CDR3 runs to 16 residues. V lost 1 base and J lost 1, with 12 bases in between. Germline V gene sequence: CDR1 LGHDT, CDR2 YNNKEL (reference sequence). The CDR3 nucleotides read TGTGCCAGCAGCCAAGGACCTAGTCTCGGCACAGATACGCAGTATTTT. Protein sequence: CASSQGPSLGTDTQYF.

The V gene is TRBV27, the J gene TRBJ1-1; D perhaps matches TRBD1 (6 bases). CDR1 and CDR2 (germline): MNHEY, SMNVEV (reference sequence). Deletions cut 5 bases from V and 2 bases from J, with 15 bases between. The CDR3 extends over 15 amino acids. The CDR3 loop is CASSPQDSQNTEAFF. In DNA form, the CDR3 reads TGTGCCAGCAGTCCGCAGGACAGTCAAAACACTGAAGCTTTCTTT.

The chain is built from TRBV29-1 and TRBJ2-1; TRBD1 or TRBD2 may be the D gene (5 bases each). CDR1 is SQVTM, CDR2 ANQGSEA, per germline. V dropped 7 bases and J dropped 0 bases, with 13 bases sitting between them. The CDR3 is 14 amino acids. The CDR3 region has the DNA TGCAGCGCCTTGGGGGAACCCTCCTACAATGAGCAGTTCTTC. It translates to CSALGEPSYNEQFF.

This clonotype showed up just a few times. This chain joins TRBV24-1 and TRBJ2-3, with TRBD2 matching over 14 bases. V gave up 4 bases and J gave up 4 bases; unmatched junction bases: 3. Per germline, CDR1 KGHDR and CDR2 SFDVKD. CDR3 length: 16 amino acids. The CDR3 DNA follows: TGTGCCACCAGTGACACGGGACTAGCGGGAGCAGATACGCAGTATTTT. This gives the protein CATSDTGLAGADTQYF.

This clonotype was detected a few times. In DNA form, the CDR3 reads TGCAGTCTGACAAAAAGTGGGGCTAGCACAGATACGCAGTATTTT. This encodes CSLTKSGASTDTQYF. The gene calls are TRBV20-1 and TRBJ2-3; maybe TRBD1 (5 bases). V lost 8 bases and J lost 0, with 18 bases in between. The CDR3 has 15 residues. Germline-derived CDR1 and CDR2 are DFQATT and SNEGSKA (reference sequence).

The J gene is TRBJ1-1, the V gene TRBV7-9, with no clear D. Trimming removed 4 bases from V and 1 base from J, with 16 bases in between. There are 16 residues in the CDR3. CDR1 is SEHNR, CDR2 FQNEAQ, per germline (reference sequence). CDR3 DNA: TGTGCCAGCAGCTCCCCCAGGCGCGGAAAGAACACTGAAGCTTTCTTT. Amino acids: CASSSPRRGKNTEAFF.

This clonotype was detected only once. The DNA is left out, because the CDR3 cannot be placed on it with certainty; the CDR3 is given as TCRdb lists it. The chain has TRBV21-1 and TRBJ2-7; TRBD2 reflects the table's D call only, with no check against the DNA. TRBV21-1 is a documented pseudogene. The CDR3 adds up to 16 amino acids, both ends counted. The CDR3 sequence is CASSNKVGVGSYEQYV.

V usage is TRBV28 and J usage is TRBJ1-1; unclear D gene. Trimming took 8 bases from V and 2 from J, leaving 6 bases between them. The CDR3 contains 11 residues. Germline loops: CDR1 MDHEN, CDR2 SYDVKM. This CDR3 is CASAVNTEAFF. In DNA form, the CDR3 reads TGTGCCAGCGCAGTTAACACTGAAGCTTTCTTT. Together with reference TRBV28 and TRBJ1-1, the CDR3 gives the full variable domain: DVKVTQSSRYLVKRTGEKVFLECVQDMDHENMFWYRQDPGLGLRLIYFSYDVKMKEKGDIPEGYSVSREKKERFSLILESASTNQTSMYLCASAVNTEAFFGQGTRLTVV.

This chain links TRBV6-2 or TRBV6-3 with TRBJ2-1; no clear D. Germline V lookup: CDR1 MNHEY, CDR2 SVGEGT. The CDR3 runs to 16 residues. The V gene lost 4 bases and the J gene lost 0 bases, with 13 bases spanning the gap. The CDR3 DNA sequence: TGTGCCAGCAGTTCTCGTATGCCCCTCTCCTACAATGAGCAGTTCTTC. Its protein product is CASSSRMPLSYNEQFF.

This clonotype showed up just a few times. The rearrangement links TRBV7-8 to TRBJ2-7; 12 bases are shared with TRBD2. V gave up 5 bases and J gave up 7 bases; unmatched junction bases: 12. Germline loops: CDR1 SGHVS, CDR2 FQNEAQ. The CDR3 has 16 amino acids. Here the CDR3 DNA reads TGTGCCAGCAGCCTAGGACTAGCGGGACCCCAAGGGGAGCAGTACTTC. As protein: CASSLGLAGPQGEQYF.

This clonotype was seen more than once but under ten times. This chain joins TRBV27 and TRBJ2-7; 7 nucleotides align to TRBD2. The germline V gene encodes CDR1 MNHEY and CDR2 SMNVEV (reference sequence). The CDR3 sequence is 14 residues long. V dropped 2 bases and J dropped 1; count of bases not matched to a gene: 2. CDR3 bases: TGTGCCAGCAGTTTAGCGGGAGCGTCCTACGAGCAGTACTTC. Amino acids: CASSLAGASYEQYF.

This rearrangement joins TRBV5-6 to TRBJ2-6, with 9 bases fitting TRBD2. Losses at the gene ends were 3 bases for V and 2 bases for J; bases not matched to a gene: 21. From germline, CDR1 is SGHDT and CDR2 YYEEEE. The CDR3 sequence is 22 residues long. Written as DNA, the CDR3 is TGTGCCAGCAGCTCCCGGCCAGGAATAGCGGGAGTCCCCAACACTGGGGCCAACGTCCTGACTTTC. Translated: CASSSRPGIAGVPNTGANVLTF.

The sample holds a few counts of this clonotype. The J gene is TRBJ2-1, the V gene TRBV18, with 7 bases aligning to TRBD2. Germline V gene lookup returns CDR1 KGHSH and CDR2 LQKENI. V dropped 0 bases and J dropped 7; count of bases not matched to a gene: 6. The CDR3 consists of 15 residues. For the CDR3, the DNA is TGTGCCAGCTCACCACCGGGACTAATGGGAAATGAGCAGTTCTTC. It specifies CASSPPGLMGNEQFF.

The chain combines TRBV6-1 with TRBJ2-3; tentatively, D is TRBD2 (5 bases). V lost 5 bases and J lost 3, with 18 bases in between. CDR3 size: 16 residues. CDR1 is MNHNS, CDR2 SASEGT, per germline. For the CDR3, the DNA is TGTGCCAGCAGTAGCAGGACTGGGGTGTCGACAGATACGCAGTATTTT. Its protein product is CASSSRTGVSTDTQYF.

This clonotype was observed a handful of times. J is TRBJ2-3 and V is TRBV11-2, with D perhaps matching TRBD1 or TRBD2 (6 bases each). Trimming removed 0 bases at V and 11 bases at J, with 9 bases between. Germline lookup yields CDR1 SGHAT and CDR2 FQNNGV. CDR3 size: 12 residues. The CDR3 DNA follows: TGTGCCAGCAGCTTAGAGCGGGACAAGCAGTATTTT. It translates to CASSLERDKQYF.